This T cell receptor (beta chain) originates from a study of T cells after yellow fever vaccination. This clonotype was picked up many times. MiXCR, run by TCRdb on the 5' RACE reads, gives a single entry per CDR3 protein. Of around 68,000 distinct CDR3 sequences in the sample, around 7% were seen once. Trimming pared 7 bases from V and 4 bases from J, leaving 9 bases between. Germline-derived CDR1 and CDR2 are SGDLS and YYNGEE. The CDR3 has 11 residues. This receptor was identified in a man in his late teens or twenties who received the YFV17D yellow fever vaccine. The genes are TRBV9 and TRBJ2-7; D call uncertain. The sample consisted of CD8+ T cells sorted from PBMCs, taken more than 8 days after the first yellow fever vaccination. In DNA form, the CDR3 reads TGTGCCAGCGAAGATCGATACGAGCAGTACGTC. Its protein is CASEDRYEQYV.